The 5 T cell receptor beta chains in this list originate from one sample, sequenced in a study of T-cell reconstitution after alpha-beta-depleted transplantation in children. Unique molecular identifiers tagged the TCRbeta library. TCRdb reprocessed the PCR reads via MiXCR and lists one record per CDR3 protein. The sample holds a few hundred thousand distinct CDR3 sequences; around 10% are singletons and the top ten take about a quarter. Sequences were derived from peripheral blood, sampled 180 days after TCRalphabeta/CD19-depleted stem cell transplant. The receptor source for this set is a male patient aged 2-10 years who had a stem cell transplant for chronic granulomatous disease, so the T cells may come from the graft donor.

This clonotype was recorded many times. This chain joins TRBV7-3 and TRBJ1-1; the D gene is possibly TRBD1 (6 bases). Per the germline V gene, CDR1 is SGHTA and CDR2 is FQGTGA. This CDR3 is built from 15 residues. V was cut by 2 bases and J by 1 base, with 11 bases left in between. CDR3 region: CASSLHTGPNTEAFF. For the CDR3, the DNA is TGTGCCAGCAGCTTACATACAGGGCCGAACACTGAAGCTTTCTTT.

Many counts were recorded for this clonotype. CDR3 residues: CASSFYGNQETQYF. In DNA, the CDR3 is TGTGCCAGCAGTTTCTACGGGAACCAAGAGACCCAGTACTTC. The chain employs TRBV12-3 or TRBV12-4 and TRBJ2-5; D might be TRBD2 (5 bases). Trimming pared 3 bases from V and 0 bases from J, leaving 8 bases between. This CDR3 is built from 14 residues.

This clonotype was found many times. This chain joins TRBV29-1 and TRBJ2-1; 10 bases map to TRBD2. CDR1 is SQVTM, CDR2 ANQGSEA, per germline. V gave up 5 bases and J gave up 0 bases; unmatched junction bases: 4. The CDR3 length is 15 residues. CDR3 sequence (DNA): TGCAGCGTTTTTAGCGGGGGGCCCTCCTACAATGAGCAGTTCTTC. Its protein product is CSVFSGGPSYNEQFF.

Many counts were recorded for this clonotype. The chain employs TRBV20-1 and TRBJ2-5; TRBD2 is a possible D gene (7 bases). CDR3 length equals 13 residues. Germline-derived CDR1 and CDR2 are DFQATT and SNEGSKA (reference sequence). Trimming removed 7 bases from V and 4 bases from J, with 16 bases in between. DNA of the CDR3: TGCAGTGTGGGGGGGGGCCTAGGAGAGACCCAGTACTTC. Residues: CSVGGGLGETQYF.

The table lists this clonotype with many counts. The V gene is TRBV6-5, the J gene TRBJ1-6; 9 nucleotides agree with TRBD1. This CDR3 has 16 residues. Looked up from germline, CDR1 is MNHEY and CDR2 is SVGAGI. J was trimmed by 8 bases and V by 0 bases; bases with no gene match: 5. The CDR3 nucleotides read TGTGCCAGCAGTTACTCGGTGGGACAGGGCGATTCACCCCTCCACTTT. Its protein product is CASSYSVGQGDSPLHF.